The present T cell receptor (beta chain) was sequenced within a study of T-cell memory formation after mild COVID-19. Findings and limits, study-wide: Most CD4+ clones that shrank were in CM and EM, while CD8+ ones turned up in EMRA. Second-wave clones peaking on day 37 lacked confirmed SARS-CoV-2 specificity.

TCRdb analysed the 5' RACE reads with MiXCR anew, one entry per CDR3 protein. Of over 250,000 distinct CDR3 sequences listed, approximately 16% were seen once; the top ten hold roughly 23%. V lost 3 bases and J lost 4; bases outside the gene matches: 5. This CDR3 is 14 amino acids long. Per germline, CDR1 DFQATT and CDR2 SNEGSKA (reference sequence). This clonotype was detected a few times. Its specificity is not known. The sequenced sample consisted of PBMCs or a T cell subset sorted from them (not recorded which). The V call is TRBV20-1, the J call TRBJ1-3; 8 nucleotides match TRBD1. This TCR derives from a man aged 18 to 35 who had mild COVID-19 (a few samples of this study predate the infection). Cell type and time point are not known. CDR3: CSASQGAGGNTIYF. The DNA for the CDR3 is TGCAGTGCTAGTCAGGGGGCTGGGGGAAACACCATATATTTT.